This entry lists 32 T cell receptor beta chains sequenced from one sample in a study of blood T cell repertoires in COVID-19 (dated by TCRdb to 2018 to 2020). The library was prepared using the immunoSEQ multiplex PCR assay. The table comes from immuneACCESS by way of TCRdb, which keeps in-frame sequences with V and J called. Part of the clones is missing from these tables; in studies checked, under half for an unresolved V gene and the rest for unknown reasons. The sample table shows about 87,000 clones, and around 82% are seen once. The ten largest account for 3% to 3.5% of the sample. The material sequenced was peripheral blood. The origin of the receptors is a woman older than 75 with COVID-19, enrolled during active disease.

The V gene is TRBV11-1, the J gene TRBJ1-2; a weak D match, TRBD1 (5 bases). The CDR3 is 15 residues long. Germline lookup yields CDR1 SGHAT and CDR2 FQDESV (reference sequence). With 4 bases removed from V and 2 bases from J, the gap between germline ends came to 14 bases. The CDR3, as DNA: TGTGCCAGCAGCTACACGGGCGGGGGAAACTATGGCTACACCTTC. The encoded protein is CASSYTGGGNYGYTF.

The chain recombines TRBV5-1 with TRBJ1-2; D is undetermined. Germline-derived CDR1 and CDR2 are SGHRS and YFSETQ. CDR3 length: 14 amino acids. V lost 4 bases and J 1 base, leaving 11 bases between the germline ends. The CDR3 coding sequence is TGCGCCAGCAGCCCCGACGGGGTTAACTATGGCTACACCTTC. The encoded protein is CASSPDGVNYGYTF.

The rearrangement uses TRBV28 and TRBJ2-3; maybe TRBD1 (6 bases). The V end was cut by 10 bases, the J end by 2 bases, with 22 bases between. The CDR3 extends over 16 amino acids. Germline-derived CDR1 and CDR2 are MDHEN and SYDVKM. The chain's CDR3 is CATTIAGTGNTDTQYF. CDR3 DNA: TGTGCCACAACCATTGCTGGCACAGGGAACACAGATACGCAGTATTTT.

The rearrangement links TRBV30 to TRBJ2-7; D remains unclear. CDR1 and CDR2 (germline): GTSNPN, SVGIG (reference sequence). The CDR3 has 11 amino acids. V lost 5 bases to trimming and J lost 6 bases, with 11 bases between them. The CDR3 reads CAWQNEAEQYF. In DNA, the CDR3 is TGTGCCTGGCAAAACGAGGCCGAGCAGTACTTC.

V gene TRBV7-2 combines with J gene TRBJ1-1, with D maybe TRBD1 (5 bases). Germline V gene lookup returns CDR1 SGHTA and CDR2 FQGNSA. With 0 bases removed from V and 7 bases from J, the gap between germline ends came to 9 bases. The CDR3 runs to 13 residues. CDR3 nucleotides: TGTGCCAGCAGCTTAGCGGGGGAGGGTGAAGCTTTCTTT. Protein product: CASSLAGEGEAFF.

The rearrangement joins TRBV28 to TRBJ1-1; the match to TRBD1 covers 11 bases. CDR1 and CDR2 from the germline V gene are MDHEN and SYDVKM. The CDR3 is made up of 16 amino acids. Trimming took 1 base from V and 3 from J; bases not matched to a gene: 4. This chain's CDR3 is CASSLSGQGAYTEAFF. The DNA for the CDR3 is TGTGCCAGCAGTTTATCCGGACAGGGGGCTTACACTGAAGCTTTCTTT. Full variable domain (missing parts from reference TRBV28 and TRBJ1-1): DVKVTQSSRYLVKRTGEKVFLECVQDMDHENMFWYRQDPGLGLRLIYFSYDVKMKEKGDIPEGYSVSREKKERFSLILESASTNQTSMYLCASSLSGQGAYTEAFFGQGTRLTVV.

J is TRBJ2-5 and V is TRBV4-3; 9 bases align to TRBD2. The germline V gene encodes CDR1 LGHNA and CDR2 YSLEER. The J segment lost 0 bases and the V segment lost 4 bases, leaving 12 bases of the junction unmatched. This CDR3 is 18 amino acids long. The CDR3, as DNA: TGCGCCAGCAGCCCTGGGGTAGCGGGGGCGCTGTACCAAGAGACCCAGTACTTC. This translates into CASSPGVAGALYQETQYF.

This clone has just one count. The genes are TRBV6-2 or TRBV6-3 and TRBJ1-2; unclear D gene. V gave up 2 bases and J gave up 4 bases, with 14 bases separating them. This CDR3 has 15 residues. Germline CDR1 is MNHEY and CDR2 is SVGEGT. Here the CDR3 reads CASSYRVGSLYGYTF. CDR3 DNA: TGTGCCAGCAGTTACCGGGTCGGCTCCCTCTATGGCTACACCTTC.

The chain recombines TRBV6-5 with TRBJ2-3, with D possibly matching TRBD1 (5 bases). The V and J ends lost 6 bases and 6 bases respectively, with 13 bases between them. CDR3 length equals 13 residues. Germline V CDR1 and CDR2: MNHEY, SVGAGI. CDR3 sequence: CASRPGPADTQYF. CDR3 in DNA: TGTGCCAGCAGACCAGGGCCGGCGGATACGCAGTATTTT.

The gene calls are TRBV18 and TRBJ2-2, with 7 bases that match TRBD1. The CDR3 sequence is 15 residues long. Germline V gene data show CDR1 as KGHSH and CDR2 as LQKENI. Trimming removed 6 bases from V and 2 bases from J; junction bases left unmatched: 6. The DNA for the CDR3 is TGTGCCAGCTCGTCCGGGACAGTAAACACCGGGGAGCTGTTTTTT. This encodes CASSSGTVNTGELFF.

This chain joins TRBV5-1 and TRBJ2-7; no reliable D call. The V gene lost 0 bases and the J gene lost 6 bases, with 13 bases spanning the gap. The germline V gene encodes CDR1 SGHRS and CDR2 YFSETQ. The CDR3 length is 14 residues. The CDR3 here is CASSLGQYLGEQYF. The CDR3 region has the DNA TGCGCCAGCAGCTTGGGACAATACCTTGGCGAGCAGTACTTC. Drawing the rest from reference TRBV5-1 and TRBJ2-7, the complete variable domain is KAGVTQTPRYLIKTRGQQVTLSCSPISGHRSVSWYQQTPGQGLQFLFEYFSETQRNKGNFPGRFSGRQFSNSRSEMNVSTLELGDSALYLCASSLGQYLGEQYFGPGTRLTVT.

Here the CDR3 reads CASSFQGGAEAFF. CDR3 DNA: TGTGCCAGCAGCTTCCAGGGTGGGGCTGAAGCTTTCTTT. The chain has TRBV11-2 and TRBJ1-1, with D possibly being TRBD1 (5 bases). Germline CDR1 reads SGHAT; CDR2 reads FQNNGV. Deletions cut 3 bases from V and 6 bases from J, with 11 bases between. The CDR3 is 13 amino acids.

The J gene is TRBJ2-2, the V gene TRBV10-3; D unclear. Trimming shortened V by 11 bases and J by 4 bases, and 11 bases separated the two germline ends. This CDR3 has 12 residues. Germline loops: CDR1 ENHRY, CDR2 SYGVKD. The CDR3 spells CASTPGTGELFF. The DNA for the CDR3 is TGTGCCTCAACCCCCGGCACCGGGGAGCTGTTTTTT.

This sequence joins TRBV5-1 and TRBJ2-1, with D possibly matching TRBD2 (6 bases). V shed 7 bases and J shed 0 bases, with 17 bases lying between them. The CDR3 extends over 16 amino acids. Germline V gives CDR1 SGHRS, CDR2 YFSETQ. The CDR3 loop reads CASGVSSASSYNEQFF. The CDR3 coding sequence is TGCGCCAGCGGTGTTTCTAGCGCTAGCTCCTACAATGAGCAGTTCTTC.

The V gene is TRBV5-6, the J gene TRBJ2-2, with a weak D call TRBD1 (6 bases). V was pared by 4 bases and J by 3 bases, with 10 bases between. Per germline, CDR1 SGHDT and CDR2 YYEEEE. The CDR3 contains 14 residues. CDR3 region: CASSVDRYTGELFF. The CDR3 nucleotides are TGTGCCAGCAGCGTGGACAGATACACCGGGGAGCTGTTTTTT.

The gene calls are TRBV7-2 and TRBJ2-4; a possible D gene is TRBD2 (5 bases). Germline-derived CDR1 and CDR2 are SGHTA and FQGNSA. The V end was cut by 5 bases, the J end by 5 bases, with 13 bases between. CDR3 length equals 14 residues. The CDR3 coding sequence is TGTGCCAGCAGCCGGACGGCGGGCGAAAACATTCAGTACTTC. It codes for CASSRTAGENIQYF.

This chain joins TRBV4-1 and TRBJ2-3, with 8 bases that match TRBD1. The germline V gene has CDR1 MGHRA and CDR2 YSYEKL. This CDR3 is 15 amino acids long. The ends lost 4 bases at V and 4 bases at J; junction bases unmatched: 7. The CDR3 region is CASSREQGGADTQYF. Written as DNA, the CDR3 is TGCGCCAGCAGCCGAGAACAGGGGGGAGCAGATACGCAGTATTTT.

The gene calls are TRBV15 and TRBJ2-5; D may be TRBD2 (5 bases). The CDR3 runs to 15 residues. Per germline, CDR1 LNHNV and CDR2 YYDKDF (reference sequence). The germline V and J ends were trimmed by 4 bases and 4 bases, with 16 bases remaining between them. Here the CDR3 reads CATSKTGELGETQYF. DNA for the CDR3: TGTGCCACCAGCAAGACTGGGGAGTTAGGAGAGACCCAGTACTTC.

The chain is built from TRBV23-1 and TRBJ1-2, with D maybe TRBD1 (5 bases). TRBV23-1 is an ORF, with its function uncertain. With 4 bases removed from V and 8 bases from J, the gap between germline ends came to 14 bases. This CDR3 region has 13 residues. This chain's CDR3 is CASSPDGRGGYTF. CDR3 bases: TGCGCCAGCAGTCCGGACGGGAGGGGCGGCTACACCTTC.

This clone was found once. V and J are TRBV14 and TRBJ2-7; the D gene is possibly TRBD2 (5 bases). This CDR3 is built from 15 residues. V dropped 4 bases and J dropped 2 bases, with 15 bases sitting between them. The germline gives CDR1 SGHDN, CDR2 FVKESK. CDR3 region: CASSPGLDPAYEQYF. The DNA for the CDR3 is TGTGCCAGCAGCCCCGGACTGGACCCGGCCTACGAGCAGTACTTC.

The chain has TRBV5-4 and TRBJ2-7, with 11 nucleotides matching TRBD2. The CDR3 sequence is 16 residues long. V lost 0 bases, J lost 2 bases, and 4 bases stayed unmatched. Germline V lookup: CDR1 SGHNT, CDR2 YYREEE (reference sequence). The CDR3 reads CASSLGLAGIAYEQYF. In DNA form, the CDR3 reads TGTGCCAGCAGCTTGGGACTAGCGGGAATCGCCTACGAGCAGTACTTC.

The chain recombines TRBV20-1 with TRBJ2-1, with 13 bases aligning to TRBD2. After removal of 3 bases from V and 9 bases from J, the junction contained 8 bases not matched to a gene. Germline V lookup: CDR1 DFQATT, CDR2 SNEGSKA (reference sequence). The CDR3 length is 15 residues. The CDR3 bases are TGCAGTGCTAGTCCAACTAGCGGGGGGGCCCGTGAGCAGTTCTTC. It specifies CSASPTSGGAREQFF.

V gene TRBV30 combines with J gene TRBJ1-1, with TRBD1 matching over 7 bases. This CDR3 spans 13 amino acids. From germline, CDR1 is GTSNPN and CDR2 SVGIG (reference sequence). With V trimmed by 3 bases and J by 0 bases, 1 base remained unmatched. Written as DNA, the CDR3 is TGTGCCTGGAGGGACAGGATGAACACTGAAGCTTTCTTT. Amino acid sequence: CAWRDRMNTEAFF. The whole variable domain, remainder taken from reference TRBV30 and TRBJ1-1, is SQTIHQWPATLVQPVGSPLSLECTVEGTSNPNLYWYRQAAGRGLQLLFYSVGIGQISSEVPQNLSASRPQDRQFILSSKKLLLSDSGFYLCAWRDRMNTEAFFGQGTRLTVV.

The chain couples TRBV9 to TRBJ2-7; 9 positions match TRBD2. CDR1 and CDR2 from the germline V gene are SGDLS and YYNGEE. The CDR3 loop spans 14 amino acids. V shed 0 bases, J shed 3 bases, and the junction held 1 base outside the gene matches. CDR3 sequence: CASSVGGGGYEQYF. CDR3 coding DNA: TGTGCCAGCAGCGTAGGCGGGGGGGGCTACGAGCAGTACTTC. The full variable domain, rest sourced from reference TRBV9 and TRBJ2-7, is DSGVTQTPKHLITATGQRVTLRCSPRSGDLSVYWYQQSLDQGLQFLIQYYNGEERAKGNILERFSAQQFPDLHSELNLSSLELGDSALYFCASSVGGGGYEQYFGPGTRLTVT.

The rearrangement joins TRBV4-2 to TRBJ1-1; a possible D gene is TRBD1 (5 bases). The CDR3 has 16 residues. Germline loops: CDR1 LGHNA, CDR2 YNFKEQ. Between the trimmed V and J ends, which lost 1 base and 10 bases, there was a span of 22 bases. The CDR3 here is CASSQANGGTTGGAFF. CDR3 coding DNA: TGTGCCAGCAGCCAAGCCAATGGGGGGACTACAGGTGGAGCTTTCTTT.

This chain joins TRBV24-1 and TRBJ1-4; 7 nucleotides agree with TRBD1. V lost 2 bases to trimming and J lost 7 bases; unmatched junction nucleotides: 6. Germline V gene lookup returns CDR1 KGHDR and CDR2 SFDVKD. This CDR3 has 15 residues. The CDR3 DNA is TGTGCCACCAGTGATTCCGGGACAGCCGGTGAAAAACTGTTTTTT. Protein: CATSDSGTAGEKLFF.

J is TRBJ2-7 and V is TRBV6-5; 8 bases are shared with TRBD1. The CDR3 is made up of 13 amino acids. V gave up 8 bases and J gave up 7 bases; unmatched junction bases: 10. The V gene's germline CDR1 is MNHEY and CDR2 SVGAGI. In DNA form, the CDR3 reads TGTGCCAGCCTGGACAGGGAAGGAGGTGAGCAGTACTTC. Residues: CASLDREGGEQYF.

This sequence joins TRBV30 and TRBJ1-2; a weak D match, TRBD1 (5 bases). CDR3 size: 15 residues. The V gene lost 0 bases and the J gene lost 2 bases, with 13 bases spanning the gap. Germline CDR1 and CDR2: GTSNPN and SVGIG (reference sequence). The DNA of the CDR3 is TGTGCCTGGAGTGTACGACAGACCACAAACTATGGCTACACCTTC. Encoded protein: CAWSVRQTTNYGYTF.

The genes are TRBV25-1 and TRBJ2-5; D perhaps matches TRBD2 (6 bases). Trimming took 1 base from V and 5 from J, leaving 8 bases between them. Germline CDR1 reads MGHDK; CDR2 reads SYGVNS. The CDR3 loop spans 13 amino acids. CDR3 sequence reads: CASSESGGETQYF. The DNA of the CDR3 is TGTGCCAGCAGTGAATCTGGGGGGGAGACCCAGTACTTC.

The chain recombines TRBV7-2 with TRBJ2-7; the match to TRBD1 covers 8 bases. Unmatched junction bases numbered 6, after V lost 5 bases and J lost 6 bases. Germline lookup yields CDR1 SGHTA and CDR2 FQGNSA. The length of the CDR3 is 13 residues. The CDR3 is CASSLRTGSEQYF. In nucleotides, the CDR3 is TGTGCCAGCAGCCTCCGGACAGGGAGCGAGCAGTACTTC.

This sequence joins TRBV27 and TRBJ2-5, with D uncertain. Germline V gene lookup returns CDR1 MNHEY and CDR2 SMNVEV (reference sequence). V gave up 3 bases and J gave up 3 bases, with 11 bases separating them. The CDR3 loop spans 14 amino acids. This CDR3 is CASSLPGHKETQYF. The CDR3 DNA reads TGTGCCAGCAGTTTGCCGGGTCACAAAGAGACCCAGTACTTC.

This chain links TRBV28 with TRBJ2-2, with 12 bases that match TRBD2. V shed 2 bases and J 5 bases; nucleotides not matched to a gene: 0. Germline V lookup: CDR1 MDHEN, CDR2 SYDVKM. There are 15 residues in the CDR3. The CDR3 spells CASSLLAGGTGELFF. DNA of the CDR3: TGTGCCAGCAGTTTACTAGCGGGAGGGACCGGGGAGCTGTTTTTT.